This T cell receptor (beta chain) was obtained from a study of cytomegalovirus exposure and HLA in healthy donors (dated by TCRdb to about 2017). Describing the broader study: According to an earlier analysis of a few hundred of the donors, about 179 million T cells yielded 120 million or so unique TCR beta sequences and approximately 300 Gb of sequence data. Donor age, sex, ethnicity and CMV serostatus were collected together with the repertoire data. In addition to the first cohort of 650 to 800 subjects, a separate validation cohort of 120 different subjects was used. An early release that covered fewer than 750 HLA-typed donors contained about 290 gigabases of sequencing data and roughly 84 million unique TCR sequences. On average, roughly 240,000 unique TCR beta nucleotide sequences were sequenced per donor among a few hundred genotyped donors of the cohort, with 15% to 20% of those sequences being non-productive. To decide whether each TCR beta V gene segment behaved as functional or pseudogenic, an earlier analysis of nearly 600 of the donors relied on high-throughput TCR beta sequencing. A few DR-DQ haplotypes were handled as single units for association and clustering because linkage in the cohort was strong. A later analysis re-examined previously published TCR beta repertoires from over 500 donors and added high-resolution HLA genotyping to investigate patterns of TCR occurrence. Typing coverage varied by locus: roughly 620-640 donors for A, B, C, DRB1 and DQB1; approximately 520 for DQA1; approximately 610 for DPA1; fewer than 480 for DPB1. The later analysis used no new phenotypic data to find candidate immune exposures, relying instead on TCR beta sequences and their occurrence across donors. A later genetic analysis took genome-wide SNP genotypes for about 65% of the roughly 670 donors and used that subset as a discovery cohort. The study used immunosequencing to profile the T cell repertoires of 666 subjects and linked those repertoires to cytomegalovirus serostatus. Among the roughly 380 genotyped donors, roughly 80% belonged to the genetic ancestry cluster associated with self-reported Caucasian donors. All discovery cohort repertoires had been generated on a single sequencing platform. The study aimed to test whether cataloging public T cell receptors could reveal signatures of past pathogen exposure. To predict cytomegalovirus infection status, the study brought together high-throughput TCR immunosequencing, statistical association of individual TCRs with disease status, and machine learning. Both class I and class II loci were covered by HLA typing, at four-digit resolution.

Receptor libraries were prepared by the immunoSEQ multiplex PCR assay. For the multiplex PCR, a mixture combining 60 forward primers for TCR Vbeta segments and 13 reverse primers for TCR Jbeta segments was used. The CDR3 region of rearranged TCR beta genes was amplified from genomic DNA with a multiplex PCR assay. The Illumina HiSeq System was used to sequence the amplified TCR beta libraries as 87-base-pair reads. Under the source paper's analysis protocol: In a later analysis, tens of millions of unique TCR beta chains were counted across the 500 to 700 repertoires, and roughly 10 million of these chains were shared by at least two donors. A nearest-neighbor algorithm error-corrected the raw reads and collapsed the reads into unique sequences, merging closely related sequences to remove PCR and sequencing errors. Alignment of CDR3 sequences to IMGT reference sequences was used to assign V, D and J gene segments. Each retained sequence needed at least a six-nucleotide match to both a V gene segment and a J gene segment. A rearrangement counted as productive if the CDR3 had no stop codons and remained in frame with V and J, and every other rearrangement counted as non-productive. Following IMGT convention, CDR3 was defined as the stretch from the second conserved V-encoded cysteine up to the conserved J-encoded phenylalanine. The earlier analysis of about 530 of the donors excluded any sequence lacking an unambiguous match to a single V gene segment. In an earlier analysis of 587 of the donors, V segments were called functional above 56.7% productive rearrangements and were called segregating when the between-donor standard deviation exceeded 5%. A statistical classification framework was developed to diagnose cytomegalovirus status using the catalog of TCR beta chain sequences. In a later analysis, V and J genes were assigned by comparing TCR nucleotide sequences against IMGT/GENE-DB human TR gene sequences. A later analysis assigned CDR3 sequences and most-parsimonious VDJ recombination scenarios with the TCRdist pipeline. In a later analysis, each TCR beta chain was defined by its CDR3 amino acid sequence together with its V-gene family, and reads lacking a unique V-gene family were excluded. In a later analysis, 450 to 600 highly shared, low-generation-probability nucleotide sequences were removed to address suspected cross-contamination and a sequencing artifact. A later analysis calculated a clonal expansion index for each public chain from normalized within-repertoire ranks of inferred template counts. In a later analysis, generation probabilities were computed using a VDJ recombination model fitted to out-of-frame rearrangements, and the results were checked against IGoR. A later analysis scored TCR-TCR, TCR-HLA and TCR-CMV co-occurrence with hypergeometric tests, applying a repertoire-size bias correction to TCR pairs. In a later analysis, false discovery rates were estimated by permuting HLA or CMV assignments 20 times. A later analysis grouped co-occurring TCRs with DBSCAN, adding TCRdist sequence similarity when clustering within HLA-allele-positive subsets. Repertoires with fewer than 30,000 or more than 120,000 public chains were left out of co-occurrence clustering, as were about 5 repertoires with anomalous nucleotide sharing. Imported from immuneACCESS, the table was reduced by TCRdb to in-frame sequences with V and J called. These copies leave out some clones; in studies compared against another copy, an unresolved V gene accounts for under half, and the cause of the remainder is not known. V and J calls plus clone size are reproduced from that table; the DNA served to infer D and trimming. This sample's listing comprises about 96,000 clones. Just under 3.5% of the sample rests with the top ten.

As concerns this clone: This receptor's antigen is unknown.

The cohort consisted of some 670 healthy bone marrow donors. At the time of sampling, every cohort member was nominally healthy, though immune exposures that went unrecorded were likely present. The donor tested CMV seronegative, placing the donor among the 300 to 450 seronegative members of the cohort. A peripheral blood sample was provided by each donor, and peripheral blood mononuclear cells were used for TCR beta sequencing. Genomic DNA extraction from the blood cell samples was performed with the Qiagen DNeasy Blood Extraction Kit. The germline V gene (reference sequence) sets CDR1 to LNHDA and CDR2 to SQIVND. Relative to germline, V is missing 5 bases and J is missing 6 bases, with 4 bases of the junction outside any gene match. The CDR3 holds 15 amino acids from the cysteine to the phenylalanine. CDR3 DNA is the only sequence kept; it has 45 bases, read in frame from the first base. Results and caveats for the whole study, not just this receptor: Assigning TCR associations to individual alleles was difficult when HLA alleles, especially DR and DQ, strongly co-occurred. Because counts were too low, approximately 15 rarely observed V segments, including chromosome 9 orphons, were excluded from the earlier analysis of several hundred of the donors. A further reported finding was that TCR beta sequences accurately predicted the HLA-A and HLA-B alleles for most subjects in the first cohort. A later analysis found that HLA-associated TCR beta chains were more clonally expanded and had lower generation probabilities than equally common non-associated chains. In an earlier analysis of about 600 of the donors, most TCR beta V segments appeared in productive rearrangements about 87% or about 30% of the time, broadly matching IMGT annotations. Some IMGT-functional V segments, including TRBV6-2 and TRBV6-3, could not be distinguished by the 87-base-pair reads and were therefore excluded. A later analysis associated around 16,000 TCR beta sequences with specific HLA alleles at a false discovery rate of 0.05. Correlated functional status among segregating V segments might be attributable to linkage disequilibrium, but an unknown experimental factor could not be ruled out. Roughly uniform sequencing depth across donors was assumed in presence/absence analyses, although this assumption may not hold. A later analysis found that TCR association rates varied across HLA loci, with DRB1 alleles showing the most associated TCRs and HLA-C alleles the fewest. A cluster of highly shared sequence variants was judged likely to represent a technical artifact of the sequencing pipeline. In a later genetic analysis, a missense DCLRE1C variant was associated with V-gene and J-gene trimming of TCR beta chains, and the association was replicated in an independent cohort. The study gave a list of 150 to 200 TCR beta chains associated with cytomegalovirus. While some public TCRs were present in many individuals, most TCR sequences turned up only very rarely across donors. In vitro tests confirmed that three of the cytomegalovirus-associated TCR beta chains recognize cytomegalovirus antigens. Cytomegalovirus status was reported to be diagnosed by the classifier with high specificity and sensitivity in both the original and validation cohorts. HLA typing was unavailable for some donors at each locus, so association tests used only the typed subset. In a later analysis, several top co-occurrence clusters were reported to appear linked to parvovirus B19, influenza, CMV and Epstein-Barr virus. In a later genetic analysis, fewer N-insertions in productive TCRs were reported among donors in an Asian-associated ancestry cluster than the roughly 700-donor mean. Only TCR beta chains were sequenced in this cohort, and the absence of alpha or paired-chain data limited detectable features. The authors suggested that the approach could potentially be generalized to other disease states and immunological phenotypes. The only immune exposure information available for the cohort was CMV serostatus. A later analysis found that most CMV-associated TCR beta chains appeared HLA-restricted, with HLA associations seemingly driven largely by CMV exposure.

The rearranged segments are TRBV19 and TRBJ2-1; TRBD2 agrees with 13 junctional bases. The sequence derives from a woman in her thirties in good health and CMV-seronegative. Sequencing used PBMCs. The nucleotide sequence is given as TGTGCCAGTAGTCTCGGACTAGCGGGAGCCAATGAGCAGTTCTTC. Its translation reads: CASSLGLAGANEQFF.